In its sample, the clone carrying this T cell receptor (beta chain) was seen many times. The data were obtained in a study of human T cells and chemical hapten exposure. The V end lost 6 bases, the J end lost 9 bases, and 15 bases lay between the germline ends. From germline, CDR1 is SEHNR and CDR2 FQNEAQ (reference sequence). This CDR3 has 13 residues. Library construction involved attaching unique molecular identifiers to individual cDNA molecules, which allowed quantitative, reproducible TCR counting. TCRdb re-derived calls from the RACE reads in MiXCR, one entry per CDR3 protein. The top ten clones hold 1.4% of a sample with 70,000 or so distinct CDR3 sequences, 11% of them seen once. Indicated time point: patch test 3, about 24 weeks after DPC sensitization. This sample's treatment: therapeutic diphenylcyclopropenone sensitization with weekly scalp DPC.

Sequencing was performed on whole blood, taken in connection with sensitization to the hapten diphenylcyclopropenone (DPC). The sequence derives from a woman between 50 and 59 years old with alopecia areata. Some clones in this sample may be carry-over from other donors' samples. The chain has TRBV7-9 and TRBJ2-1, with D tentatively TRBD2 (6 bases). CDR3 coding DNA: TGTGCCAGCAGACCCTCTAGCGCCGGTGAGCAGTTCTTC. Translation gives CASRPSSAGEQFF.